The clone carrying this TCR beta chain was seen a handful of times. Its antigen is currently unknown. CDR1 and CDR2 (germline): LGHNA, YSLEER. CDR3 length: 17 residues. V shed 4 bases and J 0 bases; nucleotides not matched to a gene: 9. Treatment described: approximately 10-day PBMC culture with coronavirus spike peptide pools or control peptides (ViraFEST assay). Collection of the unexposed donor's CD4+ T cells took place before the COVID-19 pandemic (2011-2018). This entry is derived from a study of vaccination and CD4 T cells after COVID-19. Study-wide points: The median proportion of reactive clones detected only post-vaccination in convalescent patients was approximately 90%.

The Oncomine TCR Beta short-read assay was what sequenced the DNA obtained from cultured CD4+ T cells. Genomic DNA from cultured CD4+ T cells was extracted. TCRdb used MiXCR to reprocess the PCR reads, holding one entry per CDR3 protein. Here the sample spans 7,500 to 10,000 distinct CDR3 sequences, roughly 27% being singletons. The V and J genes are TRBV4-3 and TRBJ2-1, with 7 bases aligning to TRBD2. Material: CD4+ T cells from blood, cultured in vitro. The clonotype comes from a human donor in good health. The CDR3 DNA reads as TGCGCCAGCAGCCGAAGACTAGCTGCATACTCCTACAATGAGCAGTTCTTC. Translation: CASSRRLAAYSYNEQFF.